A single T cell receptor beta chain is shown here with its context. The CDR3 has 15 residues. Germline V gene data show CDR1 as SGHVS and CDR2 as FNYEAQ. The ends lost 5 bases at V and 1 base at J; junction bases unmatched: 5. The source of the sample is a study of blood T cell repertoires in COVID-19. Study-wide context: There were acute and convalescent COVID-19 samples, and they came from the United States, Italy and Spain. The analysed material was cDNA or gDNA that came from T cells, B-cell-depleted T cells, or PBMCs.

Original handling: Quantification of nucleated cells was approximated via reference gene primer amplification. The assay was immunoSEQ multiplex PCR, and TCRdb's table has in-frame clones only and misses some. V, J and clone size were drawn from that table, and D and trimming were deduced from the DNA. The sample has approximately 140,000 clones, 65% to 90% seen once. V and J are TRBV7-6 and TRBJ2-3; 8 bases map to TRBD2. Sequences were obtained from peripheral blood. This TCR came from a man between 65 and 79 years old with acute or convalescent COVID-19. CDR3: CASSPGGGRTDTQYF. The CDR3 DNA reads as TGTGCCAGCAGCCCGGGAGGGGGGCGCACAGATACGCAGTATTTT.